The next 15 T cell receptor beta chains were all read from a single sample in a study of blood T cells in healthy people across ages. For the second PCR, which ran for 7 to 11 cycles, a sample-barcoded 5' primer and a J-beta primer mix were used. TCRdb reprocessed the 5' RACE reads via MiXCR and lists one record per CDR3 protein. The sample lists over 1,300,000 distinct CDR3 sequences; around 55% were seen once. Sequenced sample: blood. The origin of the receptors is a man between 18 and 35 years old in good health.

This chain uses TRBV7-2 with TRBJ2-3, with D unresolved. This CDR3 is 14 amino acids long. CDR1 SGHTA and CDR2 FQGNSA come from the germline V gene. Trimming took 4 bases from V and 1 from J, leaving 9 bases between them. The CDR3 DNA is TGTGCCAGCAGCTCGAATCCAGGCACAGATACGCAGTATTTT. Its translation is CASSSNPGTDTQYF.

This chain uses TRBV4-1 with TRBJ2-1; the D is unclear. Germline V CDR1 and CDR2: MGHRA, YSYEKL. Trimming left V 0 bases short and J 4 bases short, with 10 bases between. The CDR3 has 15 amino acids. The CDR3 DNA follows: TGCGCCAGCAGCCAAGATCCGGGTCGGTACAATGAGCAGTTCTTC. Translation: CASSQDPGRYNEQFF.

This sequence joins TRBV10-3 and TRBJ2-4, with TRBD2 matching over 8 bases. The CDR3 sequence is 17 residues long. CDR1 and CDR2 from the germline V gene are ENHRY and SYGVKD. With 0 bases clipped from V and 1 base from J, the junction kept 5 bases outside the gene matches. The CDR3 sequence: CAISESLVAGAKNIQYF. The CDR3 nucleotides read TGTGCCATCAGTGAGTCGTTAGTAGCGGGGGCCAAAAACATTCAGTACTTC.

With respect to this clonotype: The junction departs from germline at one end; a sequencing error may be responsible. The J gene is TRBJ2-1, the V gene TRBV29-1; TRBD2 might be the D (7 bases). CDR1 and CDR2 (germline): SQVTM, ANQGSEA. CDR3 length: 13 amino acids. The CDR3, as DNA: TGCAGCGTGAGGGGGGGCTCCTCCAATGAGCAGTTCTTC. Its translation: CSVRGGSSNEQFF.

This clonotype was seen a few times. The chain has TRBV7-2 and TRBJ2-7; no definite D call. With 1 base removed from V and 6 bases from J, the gap between germline ends came to 13 bases. Germline loops: CDR1 SGHTA, CDR2 FQGNSA. The CDR3 extends over 14 amino acids. The CDR3 DNA sequence: TGTGCCAGCAGCTTAGATTGGTCGGCCCGCGAGCAGTACTTC. This encodes CASSLDWSAREQYF.

The V call is TRBV4-1, the J call TRBJ1-2; the match to TRBD1 covers 10 bases. Germline values: CDR1 MGHRA, CDR2 YSYEKL. The CDR3 has 15 amino acids. V dropped 2 bases and J dropped 7; count of bases not matched to a gene: 7. The CDR3 region has the DNA TGCGCCAGCAGCCAACAGACAGGGGGCCTCCTTGGCTACACCTTC. Amino acid sequence: CASSQQTGGLLGYTF.

The J gene is TRBJ2-1, the V gene TRBV15; TRBD2 aligns across 14 bases. V was clipped by 5 bases and J by 12 bases; unmatched bases: 6. Germline V gene sequence: CDR1 LNHNV, CDR2 YYDKDF (reference sequence). This CDR3 is built from 14 residues. The CDR3 nucleotides are TGTGCCACCAGCGCGGGACTAGCGGGAGTAGGGCAGTTCTTC. It is translated as CATSAGLAGVGQFF.

This sequence joins TRBV10-3 and TRBJ2-5, with D possibly TRBD2 on 6 matching bases. V dropped 0 bases and J dropped 11 bases, with 22 bases sitting between them. This CDR3 is built from 16 residues. Per germline, CDR1 ENHRY and CDR2 SYGVKD. The CDR3 loop is CAISESHLAFASEQYF. In DNA, the CDR3 is TGTGCCATCAGTGAGTCGCATCTAGCGTTCGCGAGTGAGCAGTACTTC.

The chain uses TRBV10-3 and TRBJ1-6, with D possibly TRBD1 on 5 matching bases. The CDR3 loop spans 14 amino acids. V lost 3 bases to trimming and J lost 10 bases, with 13 bases between them. Looked up from germline, CDR1 is ENHRY and CDR2 is SYGVKD. The CDR3 here is CAISEVGADSPLHF. The CDR3 DNA follows: TGTGCCATCAGTGAAGTCGGGGCGGACTCACCCCTCCACTTT.

Turning to this clonotype: An end of the junction does not agree with germline; a read error may underlie this. The chain is built from TRBV20-1 and TRBJ1-2, with D possibly matching TRBD1 (5 bases). The CDR3 has 15 residues. Per germline, CDR1 DFQATT and CDR2 SNEGSKA (reference sequence). The CDR3 DNA sequence: TGCAGTGCTAGTCGGGACGAGGGGTCTAACTATGGCTACACTTTC. It codes for CSASRDEGSNYGYTF.

The chain employs TRBV20-1 and TRBJ2-1; 7 bases line up with TRBD2. J was trimmed by 9 bases and V by 1 base; bases with no gene match: 9. The germline V gene has CDR1 DFQATT and CDR2 SNEGSKA (reference sequence). The CDR3 sequence is 14 residues long. The CDR3 DNA is TGCAGTGCTAGAGTACCTAGCGGCCCCGCTGAGCAGTTCTTC. Translating gives CSARVPSGPAEQFF.

This clonotype appeared many times. CDR3 sequence reads: CASSQVIAPEQYF. The CDR3 region has the DNA TGCGCCAGCAGCCAGGTAATTGCCCCCGAGCAGTACTTC. V and J are TRBV4-1 and TRBJ2-7, with D uncertain. Per germline, CDR1 MGHRA and CDR2 YSYEKL. V was shortened by 3 bases and J by 6 bases, with 12 bases between the two germline ends. The CDR3 runs 13 residues.

The chain carries TRBV12-3 or TRBV12-4 and TRBJ1-3; D remains unclear. The CDR3 sequence is 13 residues long. V gave up 7 bases and J gave up 0 bases, with 7 bases separating them. The CDR3 coding sequence is TGTGCCAGCACTTCTGGCTCTGGAAACACCATATATTTT. This encodes CASTSGSGNTIYF.

In this sample, this clonotype turned up a few times. The chain recombines TRBV27 with TRBJ2-1; 9 bases match TRBD2. V dropped 5 bases and J dropped 6; count of bases not matched to a gene: 17. Looked up from germline, CDR1 is MNHEY and CDR2 is SMNVEV (reference sequence). The CDR3 runs 18 residues. The CDR3 nucleotides read TGTGCCAGCAGTATGATGATGTCAACGGGACTAGCAATCAATGAGCAGTTCTTC. Translation gives CASSMMMSTGLAINEQFF.

V and J are TRBV5-4 and TRBJ2-1; 9 nucleotides match TRBD2. The J call is doubtful: the DNA matches TRBJ2-7 better. The CDR3 has 16 residues. Germline CDR1 is SGHNT and CDR2 is YYREEE (reference sequence). The CDR3 here is CASSLVAGAGYNEQYF. CDR3 bases: TGTGCCAGCAGCTTGGTAGCGGGAGCGGGTTACAATGAGCAGTACTTC.